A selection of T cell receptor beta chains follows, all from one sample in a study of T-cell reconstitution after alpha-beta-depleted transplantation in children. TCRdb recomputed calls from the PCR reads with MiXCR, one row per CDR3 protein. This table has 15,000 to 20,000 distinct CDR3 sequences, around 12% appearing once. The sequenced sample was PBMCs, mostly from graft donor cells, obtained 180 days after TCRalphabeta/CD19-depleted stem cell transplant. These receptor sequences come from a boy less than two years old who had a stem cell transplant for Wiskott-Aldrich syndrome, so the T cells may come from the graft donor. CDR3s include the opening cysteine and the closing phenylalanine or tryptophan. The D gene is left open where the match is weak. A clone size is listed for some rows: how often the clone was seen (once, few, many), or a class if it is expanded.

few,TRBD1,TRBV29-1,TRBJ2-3,TGCAGCGTTGGTCAGGGGGCTAGCACAGATACGCAGTATTTT,CSVGQGASTDTQYF
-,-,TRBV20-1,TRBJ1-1,TGCAGTGCTAGGCGCGCGGGCTGGTACACTGAAGCTTTCTTT,CSARRAGWYTEAFF
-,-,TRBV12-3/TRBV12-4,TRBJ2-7,TGTGCCAGCAGTTTACTCAGGCCGACGTGGGGAGAGCAGTACTTC,CASSLLRPTWGEQYF
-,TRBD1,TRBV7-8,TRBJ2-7,TGTGCCAGCAGTTGGGACAGCACCTACGAGCAGTACTTC,CASSWDSTYEQYF
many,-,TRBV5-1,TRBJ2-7,TGCGCCAGCGCCGAAACCCGTAGCCCCTCCTACGAGCAGTACTTC,CASAETRSPSYEQYF
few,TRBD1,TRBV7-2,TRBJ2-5,TGTGCCAGCAGTTGGCTCGGACAGGGCCAAGAGACCCAGTACTTC,CASSWLGQGQETQYF
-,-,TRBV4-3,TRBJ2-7,TGCGCCAGCAGCCAAGCAGGCCAGGGCTCCTACGAGCAGTACTTC,CASSQAGQGSYEQYF
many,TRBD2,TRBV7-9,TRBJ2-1,TGTGCCAGCAGCTTAGAGCGGGACCTCTACAATGAGCAGTTCTTC,CASSLERDLYNEQFF
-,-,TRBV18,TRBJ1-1,TGTGCCAGCTCACCGACGACAGTTCTCATGAACACTGAAGCTTTCTTT,CASSPTTVLMNTEAFF
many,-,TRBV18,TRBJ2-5,TGTGCCAGCTCACCAGGGCTCGAGACCCAGTACTTC,CASSPGLETQYF
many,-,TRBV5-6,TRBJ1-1,TGTGCCAGCAGCTTGGCCGGGGGGGCGGTCGACACTGAAGCTTTCTTT,CASSLAGGAVDTEAFF
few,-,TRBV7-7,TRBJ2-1,TGTGCCAGCAGCTTAGGAGTTTCTTCCTCCTACAATGAGCAGTTCTTC,CASSLGVSSSYNEQFF
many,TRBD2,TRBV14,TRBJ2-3,TGTGCCAGCAGCCAATTTCTAGCGGGGGCCGTCGCAGATACGCAGTATTTT,CASSQFLAGAVADTQYF
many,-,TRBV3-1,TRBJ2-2,TGTGCCAGCAGCCTAACAGGGGAGCTGTTTTTT,CASSLTGELFF
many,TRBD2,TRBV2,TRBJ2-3,TGTGCCAGCAGTGAAGTGGCTAGCGGGAAGGATTTGGATACGCAGTATTTT,CASSEVASGKDLDTQYF
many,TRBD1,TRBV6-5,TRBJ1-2,TGTGCCAGCAGTCTCCTCGGGACAGCTGTACCTAACTATGGCTACACCTTC,CASSLLGTAVPNYGYTF
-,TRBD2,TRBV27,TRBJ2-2,TGTGCCAGCAGTCCCCAGGGACTAGCGGGAGCCACCGGGGAGCTGTTTTTT,CASSPQGLAGATGELFF
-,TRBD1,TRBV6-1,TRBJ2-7,TGTGCCAGCACCAATCGACAGGGGGCGATATACGAGCAGTACTTC,CASTNRQGAIYEQYF
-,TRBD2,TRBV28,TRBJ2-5,TGTGCCAGCAGTTTCGGCGGGAGACCCCTGTACCAAGAGACCCAGTACTTC,CASSFGGRPLYQETQYF
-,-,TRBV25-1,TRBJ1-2,TGTGCCAGCAGTGATGGGGGACGGGACTATGGCTACACCTTC,CASSDGGRDYGYTF
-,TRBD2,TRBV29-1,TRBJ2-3,TGCAGCGTCCGTGGCGGGAGCCCCACAGATACGCAGTATTTT,CSVRGGSPTDTQYF
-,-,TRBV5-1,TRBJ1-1,TGCGCCAGCAGCTTGCAGTCGAACACTGAAGCTTTCTTT,CASSLQSNTEAFF
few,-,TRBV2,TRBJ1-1,TGTGCCAGCAGTGAAGAGTCCAGGGCCGGGAACACTGAAGCTTTCTTT,CASSEESRAGNTEAFF
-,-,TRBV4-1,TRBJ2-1,TGCGCCAGCAGCCAAGTAAATCTCGGGGGTTGGAATGAGCAGTTCTTC,CASSQVNLGGWNEQFF
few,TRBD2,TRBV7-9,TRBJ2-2,TGTGCCAGCAGCTTAGTGGGACTAGCGGAGAACACCGGGGAGCTGTTTTTT,CASSLVGLAENTGELFF
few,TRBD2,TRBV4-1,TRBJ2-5,TGCGCCAGCAGCCAAGAGAGGCTAGCGGGAGGTCAAGAGACCCAGTACTTC,CASSQERLAGGQETQYF
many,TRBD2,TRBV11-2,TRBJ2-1,TGTGCCAGCAGCTTAGATGCGGGAGAGTGGAATGAGCAGTTCTTC,CASSLDAGEWNEQFF
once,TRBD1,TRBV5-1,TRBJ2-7,TGCGCCAGCAGGCGGGACAGGCCCTACGAGCAGTACTTC,CASRRDRPYEQYF
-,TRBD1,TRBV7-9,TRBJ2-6,TGTGCCAGCAGCTTCTCCCGGACAGGGCTTAGCTCTGGGGCCAACGTCCTGACTTTC,CASSFSRTGLSSGANVLTF
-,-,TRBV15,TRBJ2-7,TGTGCCACCAGCAGGAGGTGGGGCCGGGACGACTCCTACGAGCAGTACTTC,CATSRRWGRDDSYEQYF
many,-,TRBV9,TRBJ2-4,TGTGCCAGCAGCGGAGACGGGAACATTCAGTACTTC,CASSGDGNIQYF
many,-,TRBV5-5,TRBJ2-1,TGTGCCAGCGGATCGTCCGACAGGGAGGTCCATGAGCAGTTCTTC,CASGSSDREVHEQFF
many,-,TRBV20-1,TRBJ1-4,TGCAGTGCTAGAAATCCACATGAAGATGAAAAACTGTTTTTT,CSARNPHEDEKLFF
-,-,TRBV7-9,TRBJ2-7,TGTGCCAGCAGCTTAGCGATTGGAACAGGCTACGAGCAGTACTTC,CASSLAIGTGYEQYF
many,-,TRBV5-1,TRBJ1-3,TGCGCCAGCAGCGGCGGCTCTGGAAACACCATATATTTT,CASSGGSGNTIYF
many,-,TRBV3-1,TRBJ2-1,TGTGCCAGCAGCCCGGCAGTGGCCCTAAGCTCCTACAATGAGCAGTTCTTC,CASSPAVALSSYNEQFF
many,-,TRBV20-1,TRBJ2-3,TGCAGTGCTAGCAGCGGGACAAGCACAGATACGCAGTATTTT,CSASSGTSTDTQYF